These 16 T cell receptor beta chains originate from one sample sequenced in a study of tumor-infiltrating lymphocytes in primary liver carcinoma. From approximately 530 ng of total RNA, TCR beta-specific cDNA was reverse-transcribed using a constant-region primer. Three nested multiplex PCR rounds of slightly modified ARM-PCR generated TCR beta libraries. For roughly 10 cycles apiece, the opening two PCR rounds ran with TRBV1-TRBV30 forward primers and a C-beta reverse primer. A single record per CDR3 protein comes from TCRdb applying MiXCR to the multiplex PCR reads. The repertoire includes around 170,000 distinct CDR3 sequences, 50% to 75% of them detected once, and around 74% sits in the top ten. The study extracted blood RNA from unsorted whole blood and also extracted germline DNA. Input material: peripheral blood. The receptors here all came from a man in his forties with primary liver carcinoma and hepatitis B virus infection.

The rearrangement links TRBV7-8 to TRBJ1-5; 9 nucleotides align to TRBD1. V dropped 5 bases and J dropped 11; count of bases not matched to a gene: 10. Germline loops: CDR1 SGHVS, CDR2 FQNEAQ. The CDR3 contains 14 residues. The CDR3 DNA follows: TGTGCCAGCAGCCTACGGGACAGGGACGGGGCCCAGCATTTT. Translated: CASSLRDRDGAQHF.

Comment on this clonotype: Compared with germline, one end of the junction differs, possibly owing to a read error. The rearrangement uses TRBV5-1 and TRBJ2-2; D is perhaps TRBD2 (5 bases). There are 18 residues in the CDR3. Germline lookup yields CDR1 SGHRS and CDR2 YFSETQ. The CDR3 nucleotides read TGCGCCAGCAGCTTGACCTACACCCGCTCGGGGAACGCCGGGGAGCTGTTTTTT. It codes for CASSLTYTRSGNAGELFF. The complete variable domain, with remaining parts taken from reference TRBV5-1 and TRBJ2-2, reads KAGVTQTPRYLIKTRGQQVTLSCSPISGHRSVSWYQQTPGQGLQFLFEYFSETQRNKGNFPGRFSGRQFSNSRSEMNVSTLELGDSALYLCASSLTYTRSGNAGELFFGEGSRLTVL.

Notes on this clonotype: The junction shows a germline mismatch at one end, possibly a read error. The chain joins TRBV29-1 to TRBJ2-2; 12 nucleotides line up with TRBD2. From germline, CDR1 is SQVTM and CDR2 ANQGSEA. The CDR3 contains 15 residues. CDR3 sequence reads: CSVRTSGTNTRELFF. CDR3 DNA sequence: TGCAGCGTACGGACTAGCGGGACGAACACCAGGGAGCTGTTTTTT.

The chain uses TRBV28 and TRBJ2-7; 10 bases line up with TRBD2. The CDR3 sequence is 15 residues long. J was trimmed by 4 bases and V by 2 bases; bases with no gene match: 5. CDR1 and CDR2 (germline): MDHEN, SYDVKM. CDR3 nucleotide sequence: TGTGCCAGCAGTTTAAGCGTAGCGGGAGGATACGAGCAGTACTTC. Protein: CASSLSVAGGYEQYF.

The rearrangement links TRBV4-2 to TRBJ2-6, with D uncertain. The germline gives CDR1 LGHNA, CDR2 YNFKEQ. The CDR3 totals 16 residues. V lost 0 bases and J lost 0, with 6 bases in between. The CDR3 region is CASSQDRLSGANVLTF. The CDR3 coding sequence is TGTGCCAGCAGCCAAGATCGACTCTCTGGGGCCAACGTCCTGACTTTC.

CDR3 amino acids: CASSFPPRETQYF. The CDR3 region has the DNA TGTGCCAGCAGTTTCCCTCCTCGGGAGACCCAGTACTTC. V is TRBV12-3 or TRBV12-4 and J is TRBJ2-5; the D is unclear. With 3 bases removed from V and 5 bases from J, the gap between germline ends came to 10 bases. The CDR3 runs to 13 residues.

Regarding this clonotype: An end of the junction differs from the germline gene, which may be a read error. The gene calls are TRBV4-1 and TRBJ2-1, with a weak D call TRBD2 (6 bases). Germline V gives CDR1 MGHRA, CDR2 YSYEKL. The CDR3 extends over 16 amino acids. CDR3 DNA sequence: TGCGCCAGCAGCCAAGCACCGGGAGAAAGGTGGAATGAGAAGTTCTTC. It is translated as CASSQAPGERWNEKFF.

The chain combines TRBV4-2 with TRBJ2-1; D ambiguous. Deletions cut 4 bases from V and 9 bases from J, with 10 bases between. The CDR3 totals 12 residues. The germline V gene encodes CDR1 LGHNA and CDR2 YNFKEQ. CDR3 amino acids: CASSLIEGEQFF. In DNA, the CDR3 is TGTGCCAGCAGCCTAATTGAAGGTGAGCAGTTCTTC.

On this clonotype itself: A single base separates this from a much larger clone, so it may be a read error. The chain has TRBV6-5 and TRBJ2-7; the D gene is possibly TRBD1 (5 bases). The CDR3 runs to 14 residues. Trimming took off 2 bases at V and 3 bases at J, with 11 bases between the two ends. CDR1 is MNHEY, CDR2 SVGAGI, per germline. The CDR3 sequence: CASSYEKGYYEQYF. DNA for the CDR3: TGTGCCAGCAGTTACGAGAAGGGGTACTACGAGCAGTACTTC.

Details on this clonotype: Relative to the germline gene, one junction end is altered; a read error may explain this. V usage is TRBV10-3 and J usage is TRBJ2-2, with D tentatively TRBD1 (7 bases). The CDR3 sequence is 16 residues long. Per the germline V gene, CDR1 is ENHRY and CDR2 is SYGVKD. CDR3 bases: TGTGCCATCAGTGGAACAGGCGCAGGGGGGACCGGGGAACTGTTTTTT. It specifies CAISGTGAGGTGELFF.

The chain employs TRBV14 and TRBJ2-5; weak D call: TRBD1 (6 bases). The germline gives CDR1 SGHDN, CDR2 FVKESK. The CDR3 totals 14 residues. Trimming stripped 5 bases from V and 5 bases from J, with 15 bases between. The chain's CDR3 is CASSAGVSGETQYF. In DNA form, the CDR3 reads TGTGCCAGCAGCGCAGGGGTTTCGGGTGAGACCCAGTACTTC.

The rearrangement links TRBV5-6 to TRBJ2-3; D might be TRBD2 (6 bases). CDR3 length: 16 amino acids. Trimming took off 0 bases at V and 2 bases at J, with 13 bases between the two ends. Germline CDR1 reads SGHDT; CDR2 reads YYEEEE. The CDR3 DNA is TGTGCCAGCAGCTTGGAAGGCCTAGCGACCACAGATACGCAGTATTTT. This encodes CASSLEGLATTDTQYF.

On this clonotype itself: A much bigger clone sits one base away, suggesting this may be a read error. The V gene is TRBV11-2, the J gene TRBJ1-1; 7 bases agree with TRBD1. Germline lookup yields CDR1 SGHAT and CDR2 FQNNGV. The CDR3 is 15 amino acids. CDR3 DNA sequence: TGTGCCAGCAGCCCACTGGGGCAGGGGGATACTGAAGTTTTCTTT. Its translation is CASSPLGQGDTEVFF.

The rearrangement joins TRBV11-1 to TRBJ2-1; D not certain. The germline V and J ends were trimmed by 7 bases and 9 bases, with 22 bases remaining between them. CDR1 and CDR2 (germline): SGHAT, FQDESV (reference sequence). The CDR3 contains 15 residues. Written as DNA, the CDR3 is TGTGCCAGCAACCTAGTTTGGTTTGTGGCGAGTGAGCAGTTCTTC. Its protein is CASNLVWFVASEQFF.

As regards this clonotype: The junction shows a germline mismatch at one end, possibly a read error. The rearrangement joins TRBV10-3 to TRBJ2-7; D is unclear. There are 15 residues in the CDR3. Germline V gives CDR1 ENHRY, CDR2 SYGVKD. The CDR3 here is CAIRETGPGSYEQYF. The CDR3 DNA is TGTGCCATCCGTGAGACGGGCCCCGGCTCCTACGAGCAGTACTTC.

This chain connects TRBV11-2 to TRBJ2-2, with D maybe TRBD2 (5 bases). In germline, CDR1 is SGHAT, CDR2 FQNNGV. Trimming left V 2 bases short and J 3 bases short, with 16 bases between. This CDR3 has 17 residues. CDR3 sequence reads: CASSLRAWRVDTGELFF. CDR3 DNA: TGTGCCAGCAGCTTAAGGGCGTGGCGGGTAGACACCGGGGAGCTGTTTTTT.